This entry describes one TCR beta chain. What it recognizes is unknown. These data come from a study of cytomegalovirus exposure and HLA in healthy donors. On the study more broadly: Within an early data release were about 80 million unique TCRs drawn from HLA-typed donors.

Both 60 Vbeta primers and 13 Jbeta primers went into the PCR. Libraries were prepared by immunoSEQ multiplex PCR; TCRdb keeps only in-frame clonotypes and omits some of them. The data contain around 100,000 clones, over 65% of them singletons. General study findings and limits: Prior analysis indicated that the majority of TCR beta V segments exhibited productivity approximately 87% or approximately 30% of the time. A later analysis showed that HLA-associated TCR beta chains had undergone more clonal expansion than equally common others. Indistinguishability led to the exclusion of some V segments, TRBV6-2 and TRBV6-3 included.

The CDR3 covers 14 residues. The ends lost 5 bases at V and 2 bases at J; junction bases unmatched: 5. CDR1 and CDR2 (germline): SNHLY, FYNNEI. This receptor was identified in a woman younger than 45 in good health and CMV-seropositive. The gene calls are TRBV2 and TRBJ2-7; 8 nucleotides agree with TRBD1. Sample: PBMCs. The CDR3 nucleotides read TGTGCCAGCAGTTTGGACAGGGATCCCTACGAGCAGTACTTC. Residues: CASSLDRDPYEQYF.